The TCR beta chain under discussion was sequenced for a study of preoperative IRX-2 immunotherapy in early breast cancer. Some clones are missing from TCRdb's copy, which holds only in-frame ones; the method was immunoSEQ multiplex PCR. This sample has roughly 23,000 clones, with approximately 92% found just once. Treatment denoted: preoperative locoregional IRX-2 cytokine immunotherapy. This phase Ib study tested locoregional IRX-2 cytokine immunotherapy given before surgery. The CDR3 is 16 residues long. Germline V CDR1 and CDR2: MGHDK, SYGVNS. V shed 9 bases and J 1 base; nucleotides not matched to a gene: 9.

Sequenced material: tumor tissue, taken after IRX-2 immunotherapy. The sequence derives from a human donor with breast cancer. The V and J genes are TRBV25-1 and TRBJ1-4; 9 nucleotides align to TRBD1. CDR3 sequence reads: CASSGTGSLTNEKLFF. The CDR3, as DNA: TGTGCCAGTTCCGGGACAGGGAGTTTAACTAATGAAAAACTGTTTTTT.